Presented here are 8 T cell receptor beta chains from one specimen sequenced in a study of graft-versus-host responses after intestinal transplantation. The antigens for these receptors are not known. Sequencing used immunoSEQ multiplex PCR; TCRdb keeps in-frame clones, though not all of them. The sample lists 30,000 to 45,000 clones; over 85% were seen once. Here the sequenced sample was unstimulated CD8+ T cells sorted from spleen or lymph node cells, taken before transplant. The receptors stem from a human donor who was the organ donor for an intestinal transplant.

V is TRBV9 and J is TRBJ2-1, with D possibly TRBD2 on 6 matching bases. CDR3 length: 14 amino acids. Trimming shortened V by 3 bases and J by 1 base, and 8 bases separated the two germline ends. Germline lookup yields CDR1 SGDLS and CDR2 YYNGEE. CDR3 region: CASSEEGSYNEQFF. As DNA, the CDR3 is TGTGCCAGCAGCGAGGAGGGTTCCTACAATGAGCAGTTCTTC. The variable domain in full, with the rest retrieved from reference TRBV9 and TRBJ2-1, is DSGVTQTPKHLITATGQRVTLRCSPRSGDLSVYWYQQSLDQGLQFLIQYYNGEERAKGNILERFSAQQFPDLHSELNLSSLELGDSALYFCASSEEGSYNEQFFGPGTRLTVL.

The chain carries TRBV30 and TRBJ1-2; D may be TRBD1 (5 bases). From germline, CDR1 is GTSNPN and CDR2 SVGIG (reference sequence). The CDR3 is 12 residues long. Trimming removed 0 bases at V and 8 bases at J, with 10 bases between. The CDR3 nucleotides are TGTGCCTGGAGTGTAGACAGCTGGGGCTACACCTTC. Translating gives CAWSVDSWGYTF.

The V gene is TRBV7-9, the J gene TRBJ2-4, with 7 bases aligning to TRBD2. The CDR3 runs 14 residues. With V trimmed by 1 base and J by 8 bases, 5 bases remained unmatched. The germline CDR1 and CDR2 sequences are SEHNR and FQNEAQ (reference sequence). CDR3 nucleotides: TGTGCCAGCAGCTTAGGACTAGCAATGGACATTCAGTACTTC. Translation gives CASSLGLAMDIQYF.

This sequence joins TRBV9 and TRBJ2-7, with TRBD1 identical over 7 bases. CDR3 length: 14 residues. Germline CDR1 and CDR2: SGDLS and YYNGEE. The V and J ends lost 4 bases and 3 bases, in that order; junction bases with no gene match: 7. This CDR3 is CASSSWDRGYEQYF. The CDR3 DNA sequence: TGTGCCAGCAGCTCCTGGGACAGAGGCTACGAGCAGTACTTC.

The CDR3 protein is CASSLWYLWENEQFF. The CDR3 DNA is TGTGCCAGCAGTTTATGGTACCTATGGGAGAATGAGCAGTTCTTC. The chain links TRBV28 to TRBJ2-1; tentatively, D is TRBD2 (5 bases). Trimming took 0 bases from V and 7 from J, leaving 13 bases between them. The CDR3 is made up of 15 amino acids. The germline CDR1 and CDR2 sequences are MDHEN and SYDVKM.

Concerning this clone: Relative to the germline gene, one junction end is altered; a read error may explain this. This rearrangement joins TRBV4-1 to TRBJ1-1; unclear D gene. The length of the CDR3 is 14 residues. Germline V gene sequence: CDR1 MGHRA, CDR2 YSYEKL. The CDR3 DNA reads as TGCGCCAGCAGCCAAGTGCCAGTGAACACTGAAGTTTTCTTT. Translated: CASSQVPVNTEVFF.

The chain employs TRBV4-3 and TRBJ2-1; TRBD2 matches at 8 bases. Germline assignment: CDR1 LGHNA and CDR2 YSLEER. V gave up 4 bases and J gave up 7 bases; unmatched junction bases: 9. The CDR3 covers 15 residues. The CDR3 loop is CASSPRREVGNEQFF. DNA for the CDR3: TGCGCCAGCAGCCCCCGGCGGGAGGTAGGGAATGAGCAGTTCTTC.

This chain connects TRBV30 to TRBJ1-2; D is unresolved. Germline assignment: CDR1 GTSNPN and CDR2 SVGIG (reference sequence). Trimming stripped 3 bases from V and 6 bases from J, with 11 bases between. The CDR3 runs to 12 residues. This chain's CDR3 is CAWRRGFDGYTF. CDR3 DNA sequence: TGTGCCTGGAGACGCGGCTTTGATGGCTACACCTTC.